These 3 T cell receptor beta chains came from one sample sequenced in a study of blood T cell repertoires in COVID-19. Assay: immunoSEQ multiplex PCR; the TCRdb copy retains only in-frame clones and omits some. The sample shows about 200,000 clones, about 80% of them seen only once. Sequenced material: PBMCs or T cells enriched from blood (not recorded which). Receptors originate from a woman between 45 and 65 years old who had been exposed to COVID-19.

The chain has TRBV6-2 or TRBV6-3 and TRBJ1-1; TRBD1 matches at 8 bases. Germline CDR1 reads MNHEY; CDR2 reads SVGEGT. V lost 0 bases and J lost 4; bases outside the gene matches: 7. This CDR3 comprises 16 residues. The CDR3 nucleotides read TGTGCCAGCAGTTACTCCCCGGACAGGGTATCCACTGAAGCTTTCTTT. It is translated as CASSYSPDRVSTEAFF.

The gene calls are TRBV4-1 and TRBJ1-3; 7 nucleotides agree with TRBD1. Looked up from germline, CDR1 is MGHRA and CDR2 is YSYEKL. V gave up 0 bases and J gave up 0 bases; unmatched junction bases: 11. The CDR3 spans 19 residues. The CDR3 nucleotides read TGCGCCAGCAGCCAAGATCTTCATAGTCGGACAGGCTCTGGAAACACCATATATTTT. Its translation: CASSQDLHSRTGSGNTIYF.

V usage is TRBV18 and J usage is TRBJ2-3; D is possibly TRBD2 (7 bases). The V end was cut by 6 bases, the J end by 3 bases, with 19 bases between. Germline CDR1 reads KGHSH; CDR2 reads LQKENI. CDR3 length: 16 amino acids. This CDR3 reads CASSRSWGGRTDTQYF. The CDR3, as DNA: TGTGCCAGCTCGAGGTCCTGGGGGGGCCGGACAGATACGCAGTATTTT. The complete variable domain, with remaining parts taken from reference TRBV18 and TRBJ2-3, reads NAGVMQNPRHLVRRRGQEARLRCSPMKGHSHVYWYRQLPEEGLKFMVYLQKENIIDESGMPKERFSAEFPKEGPSILRIQQVVRGDSAAYFCASSRSWGGRTDTQYFGPGTRLTVL.